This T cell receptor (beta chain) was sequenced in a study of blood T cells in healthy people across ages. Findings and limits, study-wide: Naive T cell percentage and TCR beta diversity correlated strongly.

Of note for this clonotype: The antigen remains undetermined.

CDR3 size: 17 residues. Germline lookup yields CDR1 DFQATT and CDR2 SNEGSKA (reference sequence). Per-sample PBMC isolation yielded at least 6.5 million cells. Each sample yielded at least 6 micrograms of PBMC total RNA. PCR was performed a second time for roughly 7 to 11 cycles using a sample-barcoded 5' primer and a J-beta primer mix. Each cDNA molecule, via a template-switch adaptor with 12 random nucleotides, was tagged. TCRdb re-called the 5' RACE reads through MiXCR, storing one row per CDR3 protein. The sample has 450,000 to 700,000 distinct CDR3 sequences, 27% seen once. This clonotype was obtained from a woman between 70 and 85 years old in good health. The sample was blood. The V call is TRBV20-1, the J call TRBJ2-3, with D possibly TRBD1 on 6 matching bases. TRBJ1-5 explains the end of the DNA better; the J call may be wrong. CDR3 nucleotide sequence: TGCAGTGCTAGATCGGGGGGACTAGCGGGGGCCACAGATACGCAGCATTTT. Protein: CSARSGGLAGATDTQHF.